The rows below give T cell receptor beta chains drawn from one sample of a study of blood T cell repertoires in COVID-19. Here immunoSEQ multiplex PCR was the method, and the copy in TCRdb shows in-frame clones only, minus some. The sample includes fewer than 400,000 clones, 85% to 90% of them seen just once. Sequenced material: peripheral blood. These receptors all come from a woman under 40 with COVID-19, enrolled during active disease. CDR3s include the opening cysteine and the closing phenylalanine or tryptophan. A D gene is named only where the DNA matches it firmly. Size values are once, few and many counts, or a class for expanded clones, and some rows have none.

J gene,V gene,D gene,clone size,CDR3 protein,CDR3 DNA
TRBJ2-7,TRBV29-1,TRBD2,.,CSVASGSYEQYF,TGCAGCGTTGCTAGCGGGAGCTACGAGCAGTACTTC
TRBJ2-7,TRBV6-6,.,.,CASSPPRGRTFTYEQYF,TGTGCCAGCAGTCCCCCCCGGGGGAGGACTTTTACCTACGAGCAGTACTTC
TRBJ2-2,TRBV9,TRBD1,.,CASSTGQGSNTGELFF,TGTGCCAGCAGCACCGGACAGGGGTCCAACACCGGGGAGCTGTTTTTT
TRBJ1-1,TRBV5-4,.,.,CASSAGLRNTEAFF,TGTGCCAGCAGCGCAGGGCTCCGGAACACTGAAGCTTTCTTT
TRBJ2-1,TRBV6-5,TRBD2,.,CASTSLAGNYNEQFF,TGTGCCAGCACCTCCTTAGCGGGCAATTACAATGAGCAGTTCTTC
TRBJ2-3,TRBV5-1,.,.,CASSFGQGSDTQYF,TGCGCCAGCAGCTTCGGCCAGGGGTCAGATACGCAGTATTTT
TRBJ2-3,TRBV14,.,.,CASSQRLVFPDTQYF,TGTGCCAGCAGCCAGAGACTAGTCTTCCCAGATACGCAGTATTTT
TRBJ2-1,TRBV5-1,TRBD2,.,CASKETSGYNEQFF,TGCGCCAGCAAGGAGACTAGCGGTTACAATGAGCAGTTCTTC
TRBJ2-1,TRBV3-1/TRBV3-2,TRBD2,.,CASSQGIGLAGYNEQFF,TGTGCCAGCAGCCAAGGAATAGGGCTAGCGGGGTACAATGAGCAGTTCTTC
TRBJ1-2,TRBV21-1,.,.,CASSKEGSTGNYGYTF,TGTGCCAGCAGCAAAGAGGGGTCGACAGGGAACTATGGCTACACCTTC
TRBJ2-7,TRBV3-1/TRBV3-2,TRBD1,.,CASSRGVTGGNEQYF,TGTGCCAGCAGCCGAGGGGTGACAGGGGGCAACGAGCAGTACTTC
TRBJ2-5,TRBV10-3,.,.,CAISEATSEETQYF,TGTGCCATCAGTGAGGCGACTAGTGAGGAGACCCAGTACTTC
TRBJ2-3,TRBV27,TRBD2,.,CASRAGTSGSTDTQYF,TGTGCCAGCAGGGCAGGGACTAGCGGGAGCACAGATACGCAGTATTTT
TRBJ2-3,TRBV28,TRBD2,.,CATVTSPSSTDTQYF,TGTGCCACGGTGACTAGCCCCTCTAGCACAGATACGCAGTATTTT
TRBJ1-2,TRBV7-9,.,once,CASSLDQGRVYGYTF,TGTGCCAGCAGCTTAGATCAGGGGAGAGTCTATGGCTACACCTTC